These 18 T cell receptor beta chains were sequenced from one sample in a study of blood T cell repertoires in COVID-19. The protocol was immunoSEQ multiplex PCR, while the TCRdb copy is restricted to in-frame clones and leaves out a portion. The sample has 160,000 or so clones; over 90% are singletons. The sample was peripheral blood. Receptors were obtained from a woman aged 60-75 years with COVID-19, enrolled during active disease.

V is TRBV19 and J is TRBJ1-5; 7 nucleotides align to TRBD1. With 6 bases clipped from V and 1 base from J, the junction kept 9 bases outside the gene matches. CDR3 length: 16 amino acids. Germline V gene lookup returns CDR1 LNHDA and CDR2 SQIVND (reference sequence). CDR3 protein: CASSLQGTLSNQPQHF. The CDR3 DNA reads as TGTGCCAGTAGCCTACAGGGGACCTTGAGCAATCAGCCCCAGCATTTT.

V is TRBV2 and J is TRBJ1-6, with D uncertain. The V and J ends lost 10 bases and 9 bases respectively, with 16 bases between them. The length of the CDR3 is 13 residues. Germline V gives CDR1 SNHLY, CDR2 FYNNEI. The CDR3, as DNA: TGTGCCATCCGGACTGCCTTGGGTTCACCCCTCCACTTT. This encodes CAIRTALGSPLHF.

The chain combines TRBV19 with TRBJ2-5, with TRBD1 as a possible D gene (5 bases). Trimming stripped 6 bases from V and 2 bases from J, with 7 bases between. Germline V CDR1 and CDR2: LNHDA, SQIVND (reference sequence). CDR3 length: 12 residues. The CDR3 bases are TGTGCCAGTAGAGACAGACAAGAGACCCAGTACTTC. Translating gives CASRDRQETQYF.

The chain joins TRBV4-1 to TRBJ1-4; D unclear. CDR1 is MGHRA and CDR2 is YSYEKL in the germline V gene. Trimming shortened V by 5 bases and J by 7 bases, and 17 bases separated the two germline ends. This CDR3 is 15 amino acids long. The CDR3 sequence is CASSSDPGDSEKLFF. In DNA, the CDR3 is TGCGCCAGCAGCTCAGACCCCGGGGATAGTGAAAAACTGTTTTTT.

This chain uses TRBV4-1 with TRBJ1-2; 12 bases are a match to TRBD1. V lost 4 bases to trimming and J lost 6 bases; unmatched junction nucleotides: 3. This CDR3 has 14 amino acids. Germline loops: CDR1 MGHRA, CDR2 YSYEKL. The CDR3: CASSRDRGQDGYTF. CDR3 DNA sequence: TGCGCCAGCAGCCGGGACAGGGGGCAGGATGGCTACACCTTC.

The CDR3 nucleotides are TGTGCCAGCACTAGAGAGGGGGACAGGGAGCCCGGCACCTTC. Its translation is CASTREGDREPGTF. The rearrangement uses TRBV7-2 and TRBJ1-2; 9 positions agree with TRBD1. Germline V gene lookup returns CDR1 SGHTA and CDR2 FQGNSA. Trimming cost V 7 bases and J 13 bases; bases outside gene matches: 16. This CDR3 has 14 amino acids.

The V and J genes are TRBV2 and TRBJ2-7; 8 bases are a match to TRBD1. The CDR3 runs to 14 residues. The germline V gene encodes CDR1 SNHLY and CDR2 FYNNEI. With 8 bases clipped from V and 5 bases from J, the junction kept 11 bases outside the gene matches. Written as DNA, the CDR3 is TGTGCCAGCTTCCCGGGCAGGGGGCGCGACGAGCAGTACTTC. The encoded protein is CASFPGRGRDEQYF.

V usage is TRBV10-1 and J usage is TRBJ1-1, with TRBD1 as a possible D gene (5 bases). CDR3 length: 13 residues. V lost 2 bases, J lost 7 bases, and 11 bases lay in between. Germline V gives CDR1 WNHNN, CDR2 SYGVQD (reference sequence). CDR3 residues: CASSEVKDNEAFF. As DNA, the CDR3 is TGCGCCAGCAGTGAGGTTAAGGACAATGAAGCTTTCTTT.

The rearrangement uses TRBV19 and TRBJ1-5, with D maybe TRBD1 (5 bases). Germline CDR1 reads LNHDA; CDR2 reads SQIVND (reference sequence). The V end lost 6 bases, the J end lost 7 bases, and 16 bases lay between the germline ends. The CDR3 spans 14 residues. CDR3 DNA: TGTGCCAGTAGAGAGGCAGGGATTGGGCAGCCCCAGCATTTT. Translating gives CASREAGIGQPQHF.

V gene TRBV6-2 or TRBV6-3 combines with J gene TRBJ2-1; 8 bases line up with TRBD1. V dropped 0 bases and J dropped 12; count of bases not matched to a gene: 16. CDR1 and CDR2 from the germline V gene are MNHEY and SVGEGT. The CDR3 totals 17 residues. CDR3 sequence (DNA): TGTGCCAGCAGTTACTCGGCGCACGTAGGACAGGGCCTGTCGCAGTTCTTC. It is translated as CASSYSAHVGQGLSQFF.

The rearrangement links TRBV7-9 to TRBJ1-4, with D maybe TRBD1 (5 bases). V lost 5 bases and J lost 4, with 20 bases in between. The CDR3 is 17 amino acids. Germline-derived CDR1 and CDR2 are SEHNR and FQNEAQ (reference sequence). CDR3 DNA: TGTGCCAGCAGCAACTCGACAGTTGGGCGTCATAATGAAAAACTGTTTTTT. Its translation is CASSNSTVGRHNEKLFF. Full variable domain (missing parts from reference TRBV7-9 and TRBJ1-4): DTGVSQNPRHKITKRGQNVTFRCDPISEHNRLYWYRQTLGQGPEFLTYFQNEAQLEKSRLLSDRFSAERPKGSFSTLEIQRTEQGDSAMYLCASSNSTVGRHNEKLFFGSGTQLSVL.

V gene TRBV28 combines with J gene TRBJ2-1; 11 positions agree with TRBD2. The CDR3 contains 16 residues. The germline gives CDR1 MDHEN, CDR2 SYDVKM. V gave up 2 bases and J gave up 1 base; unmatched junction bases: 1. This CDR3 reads CASSLASGGSYNEQFF. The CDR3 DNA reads TGTGCCAGCAGTTTAGCTAGCGGGGGGTCCTACAATGAGCAGTTCTTC.

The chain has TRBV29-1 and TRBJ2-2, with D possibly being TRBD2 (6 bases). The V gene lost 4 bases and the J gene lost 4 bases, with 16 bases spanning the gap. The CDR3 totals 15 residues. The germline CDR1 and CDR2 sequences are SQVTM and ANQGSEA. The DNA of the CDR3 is TGCAGCGTTGTAGAAAGTAGCGGCATCACCGGGGAGCTGTTTTTT. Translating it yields CSVVESSGITGELFF.

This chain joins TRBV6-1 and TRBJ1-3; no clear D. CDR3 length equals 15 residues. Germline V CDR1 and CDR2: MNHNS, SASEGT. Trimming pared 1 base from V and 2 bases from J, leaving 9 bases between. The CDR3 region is CASSEGGWAGNTIYF. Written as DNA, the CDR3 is TGTGCCAGCAGTGAAGGCGGGTGGGCTGGAAACACCATATATTTT.

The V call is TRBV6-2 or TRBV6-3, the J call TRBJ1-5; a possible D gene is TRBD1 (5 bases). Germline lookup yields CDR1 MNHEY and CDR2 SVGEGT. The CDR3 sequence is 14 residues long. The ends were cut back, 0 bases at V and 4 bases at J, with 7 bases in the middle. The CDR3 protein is CASSYSTANQPQHF. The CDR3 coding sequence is TGTGCCAGCAGTTACTCGACAGCAAATCAGCCCCAGCATTTT.

Written as DNA, the CDR3 is TGTGCCAGCAGGATCGGGGGGCGACACACAGATACGCAGTATTTT. Translated: CASRIGGRHTDTQYF. The chain combines TRBV6-5 with TRBJ2-3, with a tentative D call TRBD2 (7 bases). This CDR3 has 15 residues. The V gene lost 6 bases and the J gene lost 2 bases, with 15 bases spanning the gap. Germline V gives CDR1 MNHEY, CDR2 SVGAGI.

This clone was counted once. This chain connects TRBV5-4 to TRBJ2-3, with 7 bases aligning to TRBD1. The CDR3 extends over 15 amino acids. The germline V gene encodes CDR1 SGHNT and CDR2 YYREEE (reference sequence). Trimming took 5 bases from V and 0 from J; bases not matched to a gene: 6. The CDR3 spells CASRADRASTDTQYF. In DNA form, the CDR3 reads TGTGCCAGCAGAGCCGACAGGGCTAGCACAGATACGCAGTATTTT. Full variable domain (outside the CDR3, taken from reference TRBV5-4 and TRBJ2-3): ETGVTQSPTHLIKTRGQQVTLRCSSQSGHNTVSWYQQALGQGPQFIFQYYREEENGRGNFPPRFSGLQFPNYSSELNVNALELDDSALYLCASRADRASTDTQYFGPGTRLTVL.

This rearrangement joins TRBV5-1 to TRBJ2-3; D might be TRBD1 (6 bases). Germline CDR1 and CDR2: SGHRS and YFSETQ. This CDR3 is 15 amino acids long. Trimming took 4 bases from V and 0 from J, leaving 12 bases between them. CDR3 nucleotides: TGCGCCAGCAGCCCCGGGACACCCAGCACAGATACGCAGTATTTT. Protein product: CASSPGTPSTDTQYF.